Presented here are 22 T cell receptor beta chains from one specimen sequenced in a study of blood T cells in healthy people across ages. Primed by a sample-barcoded 5' primer and a J-beta primer mix, a second PCR proceeded for 7 to 11 cycles. TCRdb used MiXCR to reprocess the 5' RACE reads, holding one entry per CDR3 protein. The sample holds around 790,000 distinct CDR3 sequences, around 43% seen once. The sequencing input was blood. All receptors come from a man aged 55 to 70 in good health.

This chain uses TRBV12-3 or TRBV12-4 with TRBJ2-3, with 13 bases identical to TRBD2. CDR3 length: 14 amino acids. J lost 7 bases, V lost 6 bases, and 4 bases had no gene match. In nucleotides, the CDR3 is TGTGCCAGCAGCACTAGCGGGGGGGCCAATACGCAGTATTTT. It translates to CASSTSGGANTQYF.

As to this clonotype: The junction shows a germline mismatch at one end, possibly a read error. This CDR3 reads CACSLTSGGAGTQYF. In DNA, the CDR3 is TGTGCCTGCAGCTTGACTAGCGGGGGGGCCGGTACGCAGTATTTT. The chain is built from TRBV11-1 and TRBJ2-3; 14 bases line up with TRBD2. CDR1 is SGHAT, CDR2 FQDESV, per germline (reference sequence). The CDR3 has 15 residues.

The rearrangement joins TRBV7-9 to TRBJ2-1, with 9 bases lining up with TRBD2. The CDR3 sequence is 16 residues long. V trimming: 3 bases; J trimming: 4 bases; junction bases outside the gene matches: 7. Germline V gene sequence: CDR1 SEHNR, CDR2 FQNEAQ (reference sequence). The chain's CDR3 is CASSLYSGGLYNEQFF. The DNA of the CDR3 is TGTGCCAGCAGCTTGTATAGCGGGGGCTTATACAATGAGCAGTTCTTC.

This clonotype showed up just once. V gene TRBV20-1 combines with J gene TRBJ1-2; D unresolved. Germline assignment: CDR1 DFQATT and CDR2 SNEGSKA (reference sequence). Trimming took off 8 bases at V and 10 bases at J, with 17 bases between the two ends. The CDR3 length is 11 residues. The CDR3 is CSPLDPGAYTF. Written as DNA, the CDR3 is TGCAGTCCGCTAGACCCGGGAGCCTACACCTTC.

This clonotype was observed a handful of times. J is TRBJ2-7 and V is TRBV21-1; TRBD1, as called in the table, went unchecked against the DNA. TRBV21-1 is annotated as a pseudogene. This CDR3 is built from 14 residues. CDR3 nucleotides: TGTGCCAGCAGGGCCCGGGACAGGTCCTACGAGCAGTACTTC. As protein: CASRARDRSYEQYF.

This clonotype was seen a handful of times. The genes are TRBV4-1 and TRBJ1-6; possible D gene TRBD1, 6 bases. The CDR3 spans 17 residues. The V end was cut by 0 bases, the J end by 12 bases, with 21 bases between. Germline values: CDR1 MGHRA, CDR2 YSYEKL. CDR3 protein: CASSQDSVTTGRGPLHF. In DNA, the CDR3 is TGCGCCAGCAGCCAAGATTCAGTTACTACAGGGCGGGGACCCCTCCACTTT.

The V and J genes are TRBV6-2 or TRBV6-3 and TRBJ2-2; tentatively, D is TRBD2 (6 bases). Germline V gene lookup returns CDR1 MNHEY and CDR2 SVGEGT. V lost 5 bases to trimming and J lost 3 bases, with 13 bases between them. The CDR3 is 15 amino acids. The CDR3 loop reads CASSVRDFYTGELFF. CDR3 coding DNA: TGTGCCAGCAGTGTCCGGGACTTCTACACCGGGGAGCTGTTTTTT.

This clonotype was detected only a few times. J is TRBJ2-1 and V is TRBV4-1, with D possibly being TRBD2 (5 bases). The CDR3 is 16 residues long. Trimming shortened V by 5 bases and J by 7 bases, and 21 bases separated the two germline ends. CDR1 and CDR2 (germline): MGHRA, YSYEKL. The CDR3 nucleotides read TGCGCCAGCAGCGGCGGCCGGACTCACACCGTAAATGAGCAGTTCTTC. It translates to CASSGGRTHTVNEQFF.

The chain combines TRBV7-9 with TRBJ2-1; a possible D gene is TRBD1 (7 bases). Germline loops: CDR1 SEHNR, CDR2 FQNEAQ (reference sequence). V was pared by 3 bases and J by 9 bases, with 15 bases between. This CDR3 contains 14 residues. The CDR3 DNA is TGTGCCAGCAGCTTCCCCCGACAGGGAGGTGAGCAGTTCTTC. This encodes CASSFPRQGGEQFF.

This chain uses TRBV4-1 with TRBJ2-1; D is undetermined. V was pared by 1 base and J by 4 bases, with 11 bases between. The CDR3 is 15 amino acids. Germline V gene sequence: CDR1 MGHRA, CDR2 YSYEKL. The chain's CDR3 is CASSQVLVEYNEQFF. CDR3 sequence (DNA): TGCGCCAGCAGCCAAGTTCTGGTCGAATACAATGAGCAGTTCTTC.

V and J are TRBV10-2 and TRBJ2-5, with 9 bases identical to TRBD1. The J call may be incorrect, as the DNA end agrees better with TRBJ2-7. This CDR3 is 13 amino acids long. Germline V gene sequence: CDR1 WSHSY, CDR2 SAAADI. CDR3 residues: CASMSGQGHEQYF. The CDR3 DNA is TGCGCCAGCATGTCGGGACAGGGCCACGAGCAGTACTTC.

The chain uses TRBV20-1 and TRBJ2-2; 8 nucleotides line up with TRBD1. Germline V gene sequence: CDR1 DFQATT, CDR2 SNEGSKA (reference sequence). The junction had 8 bases not matched to a gene; V was cut back by 6 bases and J by 5 bases. The CDR3 spans 14 residues. As DNA, the CDR3 is TGCAGTGCCACGACAGGGGTAGGGACCGGGGAGCTGTTTTTT. It codes for CSATTGVGTGELFF.

V is TRBV12-3 or TRBV12-4 and J is TRBJ2-7; D gene uncertain. The CDR3 consists of 14 residues. Trimming pared 5 bases from V and 4 bases from J, leaving 15 bases between. This CDR3 reads CASSPGPAIYEQYF. The CDR3 region has the DNA TGTGCCAGCAGTCCCGGGCCCGCTATTTACGAGCAGTACTTC.

The chain combines TRBV12-3 or TRBV12-4 with TRBJ1-2; the match to TRBD1 covers 7 bases. The V and J ends lost 3 bases and 2 bases, in that order; junction bases with no gene match: 6. This CDR3 is 15 amino acids long. The CDR3 DNA is TGTGCCAGCAGTTTTCACCGGACAGGCAACTATGGCTACACCTTC. This sequence encodes CASSFHRTGNYGYTF.

This clonotype has more than one count but fewer than ten. The V gene is TRBV9, the J gene TRBJ2-7; D might be TRBD1 (5 bases). V was clipped by 0 bases and J by 7 bases, with 14 bases between them. The length of the CDR3 is 14 residues. Germline loops: CDR1 SGDLS, CDR2 YYNGEE. CDR3 loop: CASSVGMDDREQYF. The CDR3 DNA reads TGTGCCAGCAGCGTAGGGATGGACGACAGAGAGCAGTACTTC.

The table lists this clonotype with a few counts. The chain employs TRBV7-2 and TRBJ2-5; TRBD1 aligns across 9 bases. The trim removed 5 bases at V and 3 bases at J, leaving 4 bases unmatched. Per the germline V gene, CDR1 is SGHTA and CDR2 is FQGNSA. The CDR3 totals 14 residues. CDR3 region: CASSARQGEETQYF. In DNA form, the CDR3 reads TGTGCCAGCAGCGCCCGACAGGGGGAAGAGACCCAGTACTTC.

V usage is TRBV6-2 or TRBV6-3 and J usage is TRBJ2-7, with 7 bases matching TRBD1. Germline V gene sequence: CDR1 MNHEY, CDR2 SVGEGT. With V trimmed by 7 bases and J by 3 bases, 6 bases remained unmatched. The CDR3 sequence is 13 residues long. The CDR3 nucleotides read TGTGCCAGCAACGGACAGGATTTCTACGAGCAGTACTTC. It yields the protein CASNGQDFYEQYF.

The chain has TRBV4-1 and TRBJ2-6, with D unresolved. Deletions cut 2 bases from V and 6 bases from J, with 14 bases between. This CDR3 has 16 residues. Germline V gene sequence: CDR1 MGHRA, CDR2 YSYEKL. DNA for the CDR3: TGCGCCAGCAGCCAATCCGGGCCCCCTGAGGCCAACGTCCTGACTTTC. Amino acid sequence: CASSQSGPPEANVLTF.

About this clonotype itself: This could be a read error, since a much larger clone is one nucleotide away. Without the conserved terminal phenylalanine or tryptophan, this CDR3 likely stems from a read error. J is TRBJ2-5 and V is TRBV7-8; D possibly corresponds to TRBD2 (6 bases). Germline assignment: CDR1 SGHVS and CDR2 FQNEAQ. Trimming pared 4 bases from V and 5 bases from J, leaving 14 bases between. The CDR3 sequence is 14 residues long. In DNA form, the CDR3 reads TGTGCCAGCAGCTCCTCGTGGACTATGGAGACCCAGTACTTA. This encodes CASSSSWTMETQYL.

There are a few counts of this clonotype. The gene calls are TRBV7-9 and TRBJ1-1, with 9 bases that match TRBD1. The ends lost 5 bases at V and 1 base at J; junction bases unmatched: 5. The germline V gene has CDR1 SEHNR and CDR2 FQNEAQ (reference sequence). The CDR3 extends over 15 amino acids. The CDR3 nucleotides are TGTGCCAGCAGCCCCTGGGACAGGGCGAACACTGAAGCTTTCTTT. Translation gives CASSPWDRANTEAFF.

The rearrangement uses TRBV7-9 and TRBJ2-5, with D perhaps being TRBD1 or TRBD2 (5 bases each). CDR3 length: 13 residues. Trimming removed 3 bases from V and 5 bases from J, with 10 bases in between. Germline V gene lookup returns CDR1 SEHNR and CDR2 FQNEAQ (reference sequence). This CDR3 is CASSLGVMETQYF. The CDR3 coding sequence is TGTGCCAGCAGCTTGGGGGTGATGGAGACCCAGTACTTC. Filled out from reference TRBV7-9 and TRBJ2-5, the complete variable domain reads DTGVSQNPRHKITKRGQNVTFRCDPISEHNRLYWYRQTLGQGPEFLTYFQNEAQLEKSRLLSDRFSAERPKGSFSTLEIQRTEQGDSAMYLCASSLGVMETQYFGPGTRLLVL.

V usage is TRBV4-3 and J usage is TRBJ2-7; D is possibly TRBD2 (7 bases). Germline CDR1 is LGHNA and CDR2 is YSLEER. This CDR3 spans 17 amino acids. Trimming shortened V by 0 bases and J by 6 bases, and 21 bases separated the two germline ends. The CDR3 DNA sequence: TGCGCCAGCAGCCAAGATAGGGGGAAACTAGCGCCCGCCGAGCAGTACTTC. It specifies CASSQDRGKLAPAEQYF.